The 26 T cell receptor beta chains below all came from one sample that was sequenced in a study of Graves' ophthalmopathy and Graves' hyperthyroidism. Amplified TCR beta CDR3 regions were obtained using RNA transcripts as template. Second-round multiplex PCR came after a first-round RT-PCR that employed HTBI primers. TCRdb redid the calling of the multiplex PCR reads with MiXCR, one entry per CDR3 protein. The repertoire consists of 650,000 to 900,000 distinct CDR3 sequences, with 40% occurring once and the leading ten covering approximately 46%. Sequenced sample: peripheral blood. The receptors here all came from an adult man with Graves' ophthalmopathy.

The chain uses TRBV12-3 or TRBV12-4 and TRBJ1-6; maybe TRBD1 (6 bases). There are 15 residues in the CDR3. V lost 0 bases, J lost 7 bases, and 10 bases lay in between. CDR3 DNA sequence: TGTGCCAGCAGTTTAGCGCCAGGGGTGAATTCACCCCTCCACTTT. This encodes CASSLAPGVNSPLHF.

The chain has TRBV2 and TRBJ2-5; 9 bases line up with TRBD1. V was clipped by 6 bases and J by 7 bases; unmatched bases: 6. CDR1 is SNHLY, CDR2 FYNNEI, per germline. The CDR3 totals 13 residues. DNA of the CDR3: TGTGCCAGCAGAGAGGACAGGGGAAGGACCCAGTACTTC. It is translated as CASREDRGRTQYF. Complete variable domain (other parts from reference TRBV2 and TRBJ2-5): EPEVTQTPSHQVTQMGQEVILRCVPISNHLYFYWYRQILGQKVEFLVSFYNNEISEKSEIFDDQFSVERPDGSNFTLKIRSTKLEDSAMYFCASREDRGRTQYFGPGTRLLVL.

To note about this clonotype: This sequence may be a read error, since a much larger clone differs from it by one base. The chain has TRBV7-2 and TRBJ2-7; tentative D call: TRBD2 (6 bases). The CDR3 has 13 amino acids. Between the trimmed V and J ends, which lost 4 bases and 5 bases, there was a span of 12 bases. Germline V gene data show CDR1 as SGHTA and CDR2 as FQGNSA. In DNA, the CDR3 is TGTGCCAGCAGCTCCGGGAGCCACCACGAGCAGTACTTC. It translates to CASSSGSHHEQYF.

This clonotype was seen a handful of times. The chain has TRBV29-1 and TRBJ2-5; D unclear. V lost 3 bases to trimming and J lost 5 bases, with 7 bases between them. Germline CDR1 reads SQVTM; CDR2 reads ANQGSEA. The CDR3 is 11 amino acids. The CDR3 bases are TGCAGCGTTGAGAATGGGGAGACCCAGTACTTC. It yields the protein CSVENGETQYF. The complete variable domain, with remaining parts taken from reference TRBV29-1 and TRBJ2-5, reads SAVISQKPSRDICQRGTSLTIQCQVDSQVTMMFWYRQQPGQSLTLIATANQGSEATYESGFVIDKFPISRPNLTFSTLTVSNMSPEDSSIYLCSVENGETQYFGPGTRLLVL.

The V and J genes are TRBV12-3 or TRBV12-4 and TRBJ1-2, with 7 bases aligning to TRBD1. With 3 bases clipped from V and 6 bases from J, the junction kept 10 bases outside the gene matches. CDR3 size: 15 residues. The CDR3 here is CASSLRGQFDDGYTF. CDR3 nucleotides: TGTGCCAGCAGTTTGAGGGGACAGTTCGATGATGGCTACACCTTC.

This clonotype was picked up many times. CDR3 sequence reads: CSASQGNTEAFF. CDR3 DNA: TGCAGTGCTTCCCAGGGGAACACTGAAGCTTTCTTT. This chain connects TRBV20-1 to TRBJ1-1; tentatively, D is TRBD1 (5 bases). This CDR3 comprises 12 residues. Trimming took 5 bases from V and 1 from J, leaving 8 bases between them. Per the germline V gene, CDR1 is DFQATT and CDR2 is SNEGSKA (reference sequence).

This rearrangement joins TRBV10-2 to TRBJ2-7; TRBD2 matches at 10 bases. The CDR3 has 15 amino acids. Trimming removed 6 bases from V and 3 bases from J; junction bases left unmatched: 8. In germline, CDR1 is WSHSY, CDR2 SAAADI. The CDR3 DNA reads as TGCGCCAGCAGCCCCACTAGCGGGGTTGGCTACGAGCAGTACTTC. Translating gives CASSPTSGVGYEQYF.

This clonotype was detected many times. The CDR3 DNA is TGTGCCATCAGCCACGACAGTAACTATGGCTACACCTTC. Its protein product is CAISHDSNYGYTF. The rearrangement uses TRBV10-3 and TRBJ1-2; the D gene is possibly TRBD1 (5 bases). CDR1 and CDR2 (germline): ENHRY, SYGVKD. The CDR3 runs 13 residues. V shed 6 bases and J shed 1 base, with 9 bases lying between them.

About this clonotype itself: One end of the junction is discordant with germline, which a read error may explain. The V and J genes are TRBV2 and TRBJ2-6, with TRBD1 matching over 7 bases. CDR1 is SNHLY, CDR2 FYNNEI, per germline. CDR3 length: 9 residues. CDR3 sequence reads: CASNYRGAF. The DNA for the CDR3 is TGTGCCAGCAACTACAGGGGTGCTTTC.

This clonotype occurred once. A read error may be the cause here, since a much bigger clone is one base away. No conserved phenylalanine or tryptophan is present at the end of the CDR3, so a read error is the likely explanation. This chain uses TRBV7-3 with TRBJ2-7, with unresolved D. Germline V gene data show CDR1 as SGHTA and CDR2 as FQGTGA. V dropped 7 bases and J dropped 6 bases, with 19 bases sitting between them. This CDR3 has 14 amino acids. The CDR3: CASIGVRYPSEQYL. CDR3 nucleotide sequence: TGTGCCAGCATTGGCGTCCGTTATCCATCCGAGCAGTACCTC.

About this clonotype itself: A much larger clonotype is one base distant, so this may be a read error. This chain links TRBV7-9 with TRBJ1-4; D is possibly TRBD1 (6 bases). The CDR3 extends over 15 amino acids. The germline CDR1 and CDR2 sequences are SEHNR and FQNEAQ (reference sequence). The CDR3 spells CASSAHRVSGEKPFF. CDR3 nucleotides: TGTGCCAGCAGCGCGCACAGGGTCTCGGGGGAAAAACCGTTTTTT. Full variable domain (rest looked up from reference TRBV7-9 and TRBJ1-4): DTGVSQNPRHKITKRGQNVTFRCDPISEHNRLYWYRQTLGQGPEFLTYFQNEAQLEKSRLLSDRFSAERPKGSFSTLEIQRTEQGDSAMYLCASSAHRVSGEKPFFGSGTQLSVL.

This clonotype has just a few counts. The chain combines TRBV11-1 with TRBJ2-2, with 11 bases identical to TRBD1. V lost 8 bases and J lost 4; bases outside the gene matches: 12. Germline CDR1 reads SGHAT; CDR2 reads FQDESV (reference sequence). The CDR3 covers 17 residues. In DNA form, the CDR3 reads TGTGCCAGCTCACCACGTGGGACAGGGGGAAGCACCGGGGAGCTGTTTTTT. Its protein is CASSPRGTGGSTGELFF.

The chain employs TRBV7-2 and TRBJ1-2; D not certain. Germline CDR1 reads SGHTA; CDR2 reads FQGNSA. V gave up 8 bases and J gave up 0 bases, with 10 bases separating them. CDR3 length: 13 amino acids. CDR3 DNA sequence: TGTGCCAGCTCACCGAACACTAACTATGGCTACACCTTC. Amino acid sequence: CASSPNTNYGYTF.

This clonotype was seen only a few times. V gene TRBV6-6 combines with J gene TRBJ2-7; D is ambiguous. The CDR3 has 13 residues. Germline CDR1 is MNHNY and CDR2 is SVGAGI (reference sequence). The V and J ends lost 2 bases and 3 bases respectively, with 8 bases between them. The CDR3 sequence is CASSYREYYEQYF. DNA for the CDR3: TGTGCCAGCAGTTACCGAGAGTACTACGAGCAGTACTTC.

This clonotype was counted ten times or more. This chain links TRBV7-8 with TRBJ1-3; the match to TRBD1 covers 7 bases. J gave up 2 bases and V 4 bases, and 5 bases lay outside the gene matches. The CDR3 is made up of 15 amino acids. Looked up from germline, CDR1 is SGHVS and CDR2 is FQNEAQ. The DNA for the CDR3 is TGTGCCAGCAGCTCCCAAGGGACAGCTGGAAACACCATATATTTT. Its protein is CASSSQGTAGNTIYF.

V and J are TRBV2 and TRBJ1-1; 7 nucleotides align to TRBD1. Germline assignment: CDR1 SNHLY and CDR2 FYNNEI. After removal of 5 bases from V and 5 bases from J, the junction contained 8 bases not matched to a gene. The CDR3 length is 14 residues. CDR3 sequence reads: CASSPNHRGTEAFF. The CDR3 DNA reads TGTGCCAGCAGTCCAAACCACAGGGGAACTGAAGCTTTCTTT.

This clonotype occurred many times. The rearrangement uses TRBV29-1 and TRBJ1-1; TRBD1 might be the D (5 bases). The CDR3 totals 13 residues. Trimming cost V 6 bases and J 4 bases, with 15 bases left between them. Germline V CDR1 and CDR2: SQVTM, ANQGSEA. CDR3 sequence (DNA): TGCAGCGTCCTTCAGGGAGGAGGCACTGAAGCTTTCTTT. Translated, it gives CSVLQGGGTEAFF.

As concerns this clonotype: A read error may be the cause here, since a much bigger clone is one base away. The chain combines TRBV7-2 with TRBJ2-7; 7 bases agree with TRBD1. Germline V CDR1 and CDR2: SGHTA, FQGNSA. The CDR3 sequence is 14 residues long. Here the CDR3 DNA reads TGTGCCAACAGCCTCACAGGGGAAGCCTACGAGCAGTACTTC. It yields the protein CANSLTGEAYEQYF.

There are a few counts of this clonotype. The gene calls are TRBV7-9 and TRBJ1-4; 9 nucleotides line up with TRBD1. CDR1 and CDR2 from the germline V gene are SEHNR and FQNEAQ (reference sequence). This CDR3 contains 13 residues. Unmatched junction bases numbered 5, after V lost 4 bases and J lost 11 bases. CDR3 in amino acids: CASSSSDRGKLFF. The CDR3 nucleotides are TGTGCCAGCAGCTCATCGGACAGGGGCAAACTGTTTTTT.

This clonotype showed up many times. V gene TRBV5-1 combines with J gene TRBJ2-7; perhaps TRBD2 as D (6 bases). Germline V gives CDR1 SGHRS, CDR2 YFSETQ. This CDR3 spans 15 amino acids. Deletions cut 0 bases from V and 7 bases from J, with 17 bases between. The DNA for the CDR3 is TGCGCCAGCAGCTTGGCTCTAGCGTGGAGTGGGGAGCAGTACTTC. It codes for CASSLALAWSGEQYF.

There are many counts of this clonotype. The rearrangement links TRBV7-8 to TRBJ1-1; D may be TRBD1 (6 bases). The germline V gene has CDR1 SGHVS and CDR2 FQNEAQ. Trimming stripped 5 bases from V and 1 base from J, with 11 bases between. This CDR3 has 14 residues. The CDR3, as DNA: TGTGCCAGCAGCCAGGGACACGCGAACACTGAAGCTTTCTTT. It yields the protein CASSQGHANTEAFF.

This clonotype was seen ten or more times. The J gene is TRBJ1-5, the V gene TRBV2; D not resolved. CDR3 length equals 11 residues. Germline V lookup: CDR1 SNHLY, CDR2 FYNNEI. Trimming left V 3 bases short and J 13 bases short, with 10 bases between. CDR3 DNA: TGTGCCAGCAGTGAGCGAGGGCAGCAGCATTTT. Translating gives CASSERGQQHF.

The sample holds many counts of this clonotype. This sequence joins TRBV20-1 and TRBJ2-5; D is undetermined. CDR3 length: 12 residues. V lost 2 bases, J lost 1 base, and 5 bases lay in between. Germline-derived CDR1 and CDR2 are DFQATT and SNEGSKA (reference sequence). The DNA for the CDR3 is TGCAGTGCTAGACAGGTCCAAGAGACCCAGTACTTC. It yields the protein CSARQVQETQYF.

This clonotype came up many times. The V and J genes are TRBV6-1 and TRBJ1-6, with 8 nucleotides matching TRBD1. The CDR3 has 13 residues. Germline-derived CDR1 and CDR2 are MNHNS and SASEGT. Germline trimming cut 7 bases from V and 10 bases from J; bases unmatched to any gene: 6. In DNA form, the CDR3 reads TGTGCCAGCAAGGACAGGGAAGGCTCACCCCTCCACTTT. It codes for CASKDREGSPLHF.

The chain carries TRBV20-1 and TRBJ2-7, with D unclear. This CDR3 is 11 amino acids long. V dropped 3 bases and J dropped 3 bases, with 6 bases sitting between them. In germline, CDR1 is DFQATT, CDR2 SNEGSKA (reference sequence). CDR3 DNA: TGCAGTGCTAGTAAGGGCTACGAGCAGTACTTC. It yields the protein CSASKGYEQYF.

This clonotype was seen ten or more times. CDR3 loop: CASSQVGGNTIYF. Here the CDR3 DNA reads TGTGCCAGCAGCCAAGTCGGAGGAAACACCATATATTTT. The chain recombines TRBV7-9 with TRBJ1-3; D is unresolved. Looked up from germline, CDR1 is SEHNR and CDR2 is FQNEAQ (reference sequence). The CDR3 is made up of 13 amino acids. Trimming left V 5 bases short and J 4 bases short, with 9 bases between.